Below, 8 T cell receptor beta chains from the same sample are listed, as sequenced in a study of blood T cell repertoires in COVID-19. Sequencing was performed with immunoSEQ multiplex PCR; in TCRdb, only in-frame clones are kept and a portion is missing. Of roughly 230,000 clones in the sample, 83% were seen once. Sequenced material: peripheral blood. The receptors were sampled from a human donor in a cohort sampled during active COVID-19.

This chain joins TRBV28 and TRBJ1-1, with TRBD1 as a possible D gene (5 bases). In germline, CDR1 is MDHEN, CDR2 SYDVKM. The CDR3 runs 15 residues. V gave up 2 bases and J gave up 0 bases, with 10 bases separating them. The CDR3 DNA sequence: TGTGCCAGCAGTTTACAGGGAAATATGAACACTGAAGCTTTCTTT. Translating it yields CASSLQGNMNTEAFF.

This clone was found once. V usage is TRBV5-5 and J usage is TRBJ1-5; D remains unclear. V was cut by 1 base and J by 0 bases, with 5 bases left in between. Germline CDR1 SGHKS, CDR2 YYEKEE (reference sequence). The length of the CDR3 is 14 residues. The CDR3 spells CASSLSNSNQPQHF. The CDR3 nucleotides read TGTGCCAGCAGCTTGTCTAATAGCAATCAGCCCCAGCATTTT.

V is TRBV3-1 (or the pseudogene TRBV3-2) and J is TRBJ1-5; 8 bases align to TRBD1. The CDR3 spans 13 residues. Looked up from germline, CDR1 is LGHDT and CDR2 is YNNKEL (reference sequence). J gave up 6 bases and V 3 bases, and 1 base lay outside the gene matches. CDR3 sequence reads: CASSHGQGQPQHF. CDR3 nucleotide sequence: TGTGCCAGCAGCCATGGACAGGGTCAGCCCCAGCATTTT.

This sequence joins TRBV19 and TRBJ2-1; 13 bases map to TRBD2. Germline trimming cut 3 bases from V and 6 bases from J; bases unmatched to any gene: 17. Germline CDR1 is LNHDA and CDR2 is SQIVND (reference sequence). The CDR3 has 20 amino acids. The CDR3 loop reads CASSISGGLAGKAPINEQFF. The CDR3 DNA reads TGTGCCAGTAGTATTTCAGGGGGACTAGCGGGAAAAGCACCTATCAATGAGCAGTTCTTC.

This clone turned up a few times. J is TRBJ1-5 and V is TRBV5-6; 10 bases fit TRBD1. The CDR3 totals 15 residues. Germline assignment: CDR1 SGHDT and CDR2 YYEEEE. Germline trimming cut 4 bases from V and 4 bases from J; bases unmatched to any gene: 5. CDR3: CASSLGQGLNQPQHF. The CDR3 region has the DNA TGTGCCAGCAGCCTGGGACAGGGGTTGAATCAGCCCCAGCATTTT.

The rearrangement joins TRBV3-1 (or the pseudogene TRBV3-2) to TRBJ2-3; 12 bases align to TRBD2. Per the germline V gene, CDR1 is LGHDT and CDR2 is YNNKEL (reference sequence). Trimming took 1 base from V and 3 from J; bases not matched to a gene: 2. CDR3 length equals 16 residues. CDR3 DNA sequence: TGTGCCAGCAGCCAAGCGCTAGCGGGGGGGACAGATACGCAGTATTTT. Amino acids: CASSQALAGGTDTQYF.

This clone is a singleton in its sample. The V gene is TRBV4-1, the J gene TRBJ1-5; TRBD1 might be the D (6 bases). CDR1 and CDR2 (germline): MGHRA, YSYEKL. Trimming removed 1 base from V and 4 bases from J, with 26 bases in between. This CDR3 is built from 20 residues. CDR3 nucleotides: TGCGCCAGCAGCCAAGGGGGGAACAGGGCGCGCCCTGAGGATAATCAGCCCCAGCATTTT. Protein product: CASSQGGNRARPEDNQPQHF.

The chain uses TRBV30 and TRBJ2-7; TRBD1 is a possible D gene (6 bases). CDR1 is GTSNPN and CDR2 is SVGIG in the germline V gene (reference sequence). The CDR3 totals 17 residues. The V and J ends lost 3 bases and 1 base respectively, with 22 bases between them. CDR3 protein: CAWRGFHRDTDSYEQYF. CDR3 bases: TGTGCCTGGAGGGGTTTTCATCGGGACACCGATTCCTACGAGCAGTACTTC.